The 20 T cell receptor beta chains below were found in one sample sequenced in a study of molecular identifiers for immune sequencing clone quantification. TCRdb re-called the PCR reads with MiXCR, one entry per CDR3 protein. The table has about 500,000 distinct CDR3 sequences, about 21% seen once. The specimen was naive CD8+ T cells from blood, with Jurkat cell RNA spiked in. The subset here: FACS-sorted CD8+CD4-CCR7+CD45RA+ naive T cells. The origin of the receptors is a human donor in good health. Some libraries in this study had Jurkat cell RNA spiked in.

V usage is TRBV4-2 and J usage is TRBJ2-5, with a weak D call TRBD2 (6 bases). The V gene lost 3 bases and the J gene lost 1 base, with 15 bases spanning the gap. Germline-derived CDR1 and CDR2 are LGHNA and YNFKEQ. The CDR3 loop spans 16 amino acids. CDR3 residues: CASSQLGTEGQETQYF. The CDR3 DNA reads TGTGCCAGCAGCCAGCTGGGGACGGAGGGCCAAGAGACCCAGTACTTC.

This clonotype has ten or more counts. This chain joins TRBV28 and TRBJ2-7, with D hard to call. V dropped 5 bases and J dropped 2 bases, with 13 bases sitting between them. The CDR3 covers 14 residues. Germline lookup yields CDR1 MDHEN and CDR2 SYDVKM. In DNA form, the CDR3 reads TGTGCCAGCAGTACCCCGAGGCGGACCTACGAGCAGTACTTC. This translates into CASSTPRRTYEQYF. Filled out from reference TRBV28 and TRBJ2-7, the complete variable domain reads DVKVTQSSRYLVKRTGEKVFLECVQDMDHENMFWYRQDPGLGLRLIYFSYDVKMKEKGDIPEGYSVSREKKERFSLILESASTNQTSMYLCASSTPRRTYEQYFGPGTRLTVT.

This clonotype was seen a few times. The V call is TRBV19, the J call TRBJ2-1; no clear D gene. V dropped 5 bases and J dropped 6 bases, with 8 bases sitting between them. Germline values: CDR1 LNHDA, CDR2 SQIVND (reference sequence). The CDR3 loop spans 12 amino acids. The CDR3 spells CASSPTANEQFF. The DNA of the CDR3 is TGTGCCAGTAGTCCAACCGCCAATGAGCAGTTCTTC.

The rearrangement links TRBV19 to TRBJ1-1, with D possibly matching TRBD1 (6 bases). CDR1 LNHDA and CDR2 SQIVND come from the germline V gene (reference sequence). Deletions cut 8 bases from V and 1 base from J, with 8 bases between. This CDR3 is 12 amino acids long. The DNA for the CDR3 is TGTGCCAGTGGACAGACGAACACTGAAGCTTTCTTT. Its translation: CASGQTNTEAFF.

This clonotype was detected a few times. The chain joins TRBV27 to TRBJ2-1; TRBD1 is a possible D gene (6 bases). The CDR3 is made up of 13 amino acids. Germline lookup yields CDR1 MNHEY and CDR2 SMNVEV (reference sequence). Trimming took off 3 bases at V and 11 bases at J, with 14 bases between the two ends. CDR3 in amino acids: CASSFYPQGKQFF. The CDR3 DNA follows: TGTGCCAGCAGTTTCTATCCACAGGGTAAGCAGTTCTTC.

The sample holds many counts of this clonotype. The CDR3 DNA follows: TGTGCCAGCAGTTTAAGCGCAGGGTACAATCAGCCCCAGCATTTT. Amino acids: CASSLSAGYNQPQHF. The rearrangement uses TRBV28 and TRBJ1-5; maybe TRBD1 (5 bases). The germline CDR1 and CDR2 sequences are MDHEN and SYDVKM. V was pared by 2 bases and J by 3 bases, with 11 bases between. This CDR3 has 15 residues. The whole variable domain, filled in from reference TRBV28 and TRBJ1-5, reads DVKVTQSSRYLVKRTGEKVFLECVQDMDHENMFWYRQDPGLGLRLIYFSYDVKMKEKGDIPEGYSVSREKKERFSLILESASTNQTSMYLCASSLSAGYNQPQHFGDGTRLSIL.

CDR3 loop: CASSLNPGAYEQYF. Here the CDR3 DNA reads TGCGCCAGCAGCCTAAATCCCGGTGCCTACGAGCAGTACTTC. This sequence joins TRBV4-1 and TRBJ2-7; D unresolved. Germline V gene data show CDR1 as MGHRA and CDR2 as YSYEKL. V dropped 4 bases and J dropped 2 bases, with 12 bases sitting between them. The CDR3 runs 14 residues.

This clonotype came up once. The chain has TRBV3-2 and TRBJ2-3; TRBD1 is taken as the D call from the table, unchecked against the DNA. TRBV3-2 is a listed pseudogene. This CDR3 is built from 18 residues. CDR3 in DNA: TGTGCCAGCAGCCAAGAGGTGGTTTGGGCGGGGAGCACAGATACGCAGTATTTT. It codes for CASSQEVVWAGSTDTQYF.

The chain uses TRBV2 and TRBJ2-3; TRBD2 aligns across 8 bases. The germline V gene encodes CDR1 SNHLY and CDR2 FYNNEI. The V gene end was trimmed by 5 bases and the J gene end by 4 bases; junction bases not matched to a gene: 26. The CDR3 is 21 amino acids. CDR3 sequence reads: CASSYLGGGVISGTKPDTQYF. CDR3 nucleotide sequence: TGTGCCAGCAGTTACCTGGGAGGAGGGGTGATTAGCGGGACCAAACCAGATACGCAGTATTTT.

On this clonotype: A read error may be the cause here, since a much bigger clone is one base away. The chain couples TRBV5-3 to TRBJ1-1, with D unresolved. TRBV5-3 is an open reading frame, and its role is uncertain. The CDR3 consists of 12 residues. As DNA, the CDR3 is TGTGCCAGCAGCTGGGTAAACACTGAAGCTTTCTTT. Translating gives CASSWVNTEAFF.

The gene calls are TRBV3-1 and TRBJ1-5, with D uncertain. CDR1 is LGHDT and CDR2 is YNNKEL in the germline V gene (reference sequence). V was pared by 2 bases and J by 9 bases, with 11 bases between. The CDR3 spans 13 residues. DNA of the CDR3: TGTGCCAGCAGCCAAACCCCCCCTTGGCCCCAGCATTTT. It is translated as CASSQTPPWPQHF.

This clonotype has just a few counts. This chain's CDR3 is CASSVRDTFYNEQFF. The CDR3 DNA reads TGTGCCAGCAGCGTTCGGGACACCTTCTACAATGAGCAGTTCTTC. V usage is TRBV11-2 and J usage is TRBJ2-1, with D maybe TRBD1 (6 bases). The CDR3 totals 15 residues. Germline values: CDR1 SGHAT, CDR2 FQNNGV. Deletions cut 5 bases from V and 3 bases from J, with 14 bases between. The full variable domain, completed using reference TRBV11-2 and TRBJ2-1, is EAGVAQSPRYKIIEKRQSVAFWCNPISGHATLYWYQQILGQGPKLLIQFQNNGVVDDSQLPKDRFSAERLKGVDSTLKIQPAKLEDSAVYLCASSVRDTFYNEQFFGPGTRLTVL.

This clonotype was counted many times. CDR3 sequence (DNA): TGTGCCAGCAGTCCTCCCGACAGAAGCAATCAGCCCCAGCATTTT. This codes for CASSPPDRSNQPQHF. V and J are TRBV6-2 or TRBV6-3 and TRBJ1-5, with a possible D match to TRBD1 (5 bases). CDR1 and CDR2 (germline): MNHEY, SVGEGT. The CDR3 loop spans 15 amino acids. V lost 5 bases and J 1 base, leaving 12 bases between the germline ends.

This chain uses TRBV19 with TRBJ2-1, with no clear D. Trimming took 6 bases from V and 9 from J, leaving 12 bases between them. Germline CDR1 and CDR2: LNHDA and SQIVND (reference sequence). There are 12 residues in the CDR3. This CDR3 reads CASSLIRGEQFF. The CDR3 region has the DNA TGTGCCAGTAGCCTCATTCGAGGTGAGCAGTTCTTC. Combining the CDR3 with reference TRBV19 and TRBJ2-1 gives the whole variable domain DGGITQSPKYLFRKEGQNVTLSCEQNLNHDAMYWYRQDPGQGLRLIYYSQIVNDFQKGDIAEGYSVSREKKESFPLTVTSAQKNPTAFYLCASSLIRGEQFFGPGTRLTVL.

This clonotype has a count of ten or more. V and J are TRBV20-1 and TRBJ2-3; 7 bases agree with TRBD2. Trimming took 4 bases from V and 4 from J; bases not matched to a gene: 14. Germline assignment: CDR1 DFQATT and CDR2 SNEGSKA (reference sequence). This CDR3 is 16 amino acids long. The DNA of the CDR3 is TGCAGTGCTACCAGCGCAAGAGCGGGGAGTGCAGATACGCAGTATTTT. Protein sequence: CSATSARAGSADTQYF.

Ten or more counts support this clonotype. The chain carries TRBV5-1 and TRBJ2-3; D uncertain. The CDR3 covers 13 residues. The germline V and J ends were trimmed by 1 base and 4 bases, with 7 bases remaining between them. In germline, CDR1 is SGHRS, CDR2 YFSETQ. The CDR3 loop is CASSLFLPDTQYF. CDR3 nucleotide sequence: TGCGCCAGCAGCTTGTTTTTGCCAGATACGCAGTATTTT.

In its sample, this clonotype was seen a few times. Here the CDR3 DNA reads TGTGCCAGCAGCGCCCGGGACAGAGCCTACGAGCAGTACTTC. Translating it yields CASSARDRAYEQYF. This rearrangement joins TRBV9 to TRBJ2-7; TRBD1 matches 7 bases. Trimming at V came to 3 bases and at J to 2 bases, leaving 5 bases not matched to a gene. The length of the CDR3 is 14 residues. Germline values: CDR1 SGDLS, CDR2 YYNGEE.

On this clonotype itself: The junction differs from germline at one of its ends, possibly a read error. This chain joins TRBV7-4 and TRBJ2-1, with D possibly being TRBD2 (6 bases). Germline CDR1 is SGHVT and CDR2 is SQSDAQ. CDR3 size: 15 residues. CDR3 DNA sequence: TGTGCCAGCAGCTCACCCCTAAGGGACTTCGGTGAGCAGTCCTTC. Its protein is CASSSPLRDFGEQSF.

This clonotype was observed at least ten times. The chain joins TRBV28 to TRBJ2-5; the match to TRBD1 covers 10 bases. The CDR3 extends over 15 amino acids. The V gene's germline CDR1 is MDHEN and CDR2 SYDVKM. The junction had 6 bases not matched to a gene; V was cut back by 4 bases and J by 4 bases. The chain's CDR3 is CASSSDRGRVETQYF. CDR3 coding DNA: TGTGCCAGCAGTTCTGACAGGGGGCGGGTAGAGACCCAGTACTTC.

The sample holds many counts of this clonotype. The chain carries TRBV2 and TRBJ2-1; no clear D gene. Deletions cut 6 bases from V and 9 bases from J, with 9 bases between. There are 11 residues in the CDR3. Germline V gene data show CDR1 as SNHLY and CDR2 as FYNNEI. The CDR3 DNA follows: TGTGCCAGCAGGACCGACGGTGAGCAGTTCTTC. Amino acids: CASRTDGEQFF. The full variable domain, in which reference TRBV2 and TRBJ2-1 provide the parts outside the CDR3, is EPEVTQTPSHQVTQMGQEVILRCVPISNHLYFYWYRQILGQKVEFLVSFYNNEISEKSEIFDDQFSVERPDGSNFTLKIRSTKLEDSAMYFCASRTDGEQFFGPGTRLTVL.